This is a list of T cell receptor beta chains from one sample in a study of OX40 agonist ivuxolimab in advanced cancers. Here immunoSEQ multiplex PCR was the method, and the copy in TCRdb shows in-frame clones only, minus some. The sample contains roughly 60,000 clones, 90% to 95% of which appear only once. Sequencing was performed on CD4+ or CD8+ T cells sorted from blood, taken in a trial of the OX40 agonist ivuxolimab. The receptor source for this set is an adult with an advanced solid tumor such as melanoma, head and neck, liver or kidney cancer. The CDR3 runs from the conserved cysteine through the conserved F or W. The D gene is left open where the match is weak. Only part of the rows carry a size: once, few, many, or a class if the clone is expanded.

.	TRBJ1-4	TRBV6-6	.	TGTGCCAGCAGAGGACGGACTAATGAAAAACTGTTTTTT	CASRGRTNEKLFF
TRBD2	TRBJ2-2	TRBV7-9	.	TGTGCCAGCAGCTCGCGGGAGGGTAAGGCCGGGGAGCTGTTTTTT	CASSSREGKAGELFF
.	TRBJ2-7	TRBV6-4	.	TGTGCCAGCAGTGACCGGGAACCCATGAGGGGCCTACCGACCTACGAGCAGTACTTC	CASSDREPMRGLPTYEQYF
.	TRBJ2-7	TRBV9	.	TGTGCCAGCAGCGTAGTCCCCTCCAAGTACGAGCAGTACTTC	CASSVVPSKYEQYF
TRBD1	TRBJ2-1	TRBV11-3	.	TGTGCCAGCAGCCGGACAGGAGGCCTTTACAATGAGCAGTTCTTC	CASSRTGGLYNEQFF
.	TRBJ2-7	TRBV9	.	TGCCACACCACGAGGGACACGAAAGCCTACGAGCAGTACTTC	CHTTRDTKAYEQYF
.	TRBJ1-4	TRBV15	.	TGTGCCACCAGCAGAGGAGGGAGAAATGAAAAACTGTTTTTT	CATSRGGRNEKLFF
.	TRBJ2-1	TRBV14	.	TGTGCCAGCAGCACACTTCCCGGGACTCGACCCAATGAGCAGTTCTTC	CASSTLPGTRPNEQFF
.	TRBJ1-2	TRBV21-1	.	TGTGCCAGCAGCAAAGGTGGGGGCAGGGCTTGTGGCTACACCTTC	CASSKGGGRACGYTF
.	TRBJ2-5	TRBV2	.	TGTGCCAGCTGGAGCGGACGAGGGCCAGAGACCCAGTACTTC	CASWSGRGPETQYF
TRBD1	TRBJ1-5	TRBV28	.	TGTGCCAGCAGCCTCCCGGGACAGGGGGGCAATCAGCCCCAGCATTTT	CASSLPGQGGNQPQHF
.	TRBJ2-2	TRBV30	.	TGTGCCTGGAGTGTAGGGGGAACCGGGGAGCTGTTTTTT	CAWSVGGTGELFF
.	TRBJ2-7	TRBV13	.	TGTGCCAGCAGCCCCACCCCGATAGGATCCTACGAGCAGTACTTC	CASSPTPIGSYEQYF
.	TRBJ2-7	TRBV9	.	TGTGCCAGCAGCGACGGCAGGGGATCCTACGAGCAGTACTTC	CASSDGRGSYEQYF
TRBD2	TRBJ2-1	TRBV4-3	.	TGCGCCAGCAGCGAAGCAGTGGGCGGGAGGGACTCCTACAATGAGCAGTTCTTC	CASSEAVGGRDSYNEQFF
TRBD1	TRBJ2-1	TRBV7-3	.	TGTGCCAGCAGCTTAGTCGGGACAGGGAGCGAGGGCAATGAGCAGTTCTTC	CASSLVGTGSEGNEQFF
TRBD2	TRBJ2-2	TRBV5-1	.	TGCGCCAGCAGCTTTTTTGAAGGGAGGGCCACCGGGGAGCTGTTTTTT	CASSFFEGRATGELFF
TRBD2	TRBJ2-7	TRBV7-9	.	TGTGCCAGCAGCTCGTTTACTAGCGGGATCTCCTACGAGCAGTACTTC	CASSSFTSGISYEQYF
TRBD1	TRBJ1-1	TRBV5-6	.	TGTGCCAGCAGCCCCCCAGGGACAGAGATGAACACTGAAGCTTTCTTT	CASSPPGTEMNTEAFF
.	TRBJ1-2	TRBV5-6	.	TGTGCCAGCAGTTGGACTCCCGCCGCTGATTCTAACTATGGCTACACCTTC	CASSWTPAADSNYGYTF
TRBD2	TRBJ2-2	TRBV7-6	.	TGTGCCAGCAGCATCGGGGGGGCCGGGGAGCTGTTTTTT	CASSIGGAGELFF
.	TRBJ2-5	TRBV9	.	TGTGCCAGCAGCGGTACGGGGGTGACAGAGACCCAGTACTTC	CASSGTGVTETQYF
.	TRBJ1-5	TRBV5-5	.	TGTGCCAGCAGCCCGCTGGGGGCGGACGGGAGCAATCAGCCCCAGCATTTT	CASSPLGADGSNQPQHF
.	TRBJ2-7	TRBV23-1	.	TGCGCCAGCAGTCAATCGAACTACGGGGACCACTACGAGCAGTACTTC	CASSQSNYGDHYEQYF
TRBD2	TRBJ2-7	TRBV7-2	few	TGTGCCAGCAGCTCGCTAGCGGGAGGGCTCGAGCAGTACTTC	CASSSLAGGLEQYF
TRBD1	TRBJ1-5	TRBV2	.	TGTGCCAGCAGCGAAAGGGGACAGGGAGAGTATAGCAATCAGCCCCAGCATTTT	CASSERGQGEYSNQPQHF
.	TRBJ2-6	TRBV9	.	TGTGCCAGCAGCCCCGAAAGGGGTGGGGCCAACGTCCTGACTTTC	CASSPERGGANVLTF
TRBD1	TRBJ2-2	TRBV15	.	TGTGCCACCAGCAGAGACAGGGGGATTCCGTCCGGGGAGCTGTTTTTT	CATSRDRGIPSGELFF
.	TRBJ2-7	TRBV5-4	.	TGTGCCAGCAGCTTGAGAGGGAACTCCTACGAGCAGTACTTC	CASSLRGNSYEQYF
.	TRBJ2-3	TRBV2	once	TGTGCCAGCACCGTACAGGACAGCCACACAGATACGCAGTATTTT	CASTVQDSHTDTQYF
.	TRBJ2-7	TRBV29-1	.	TGCAGCGTTGAAGGTGGACTGCTCAGCTCCTACGAGCAGTACTTC	CSVEGGLLSSYEQYF
TRBD2	TRBJ2-1	TRBV19	.	TGTGCCAGTAGACCCTGGACTAGCGGCTACAATGAGCAGTTCTTC	CASRPWTSGYNEQFF
TRBD1	TRBJ1-1	TRBV10-3	.	TGTGCCATCAGTGGACAGGGAAGGACTGAAGCTTTCTTT	CAISGQGRTEAFF
.	TRBJ1-1	TRBV5-1	.	TGCGCCAGCAGCTTGGGTCTGGAGGGTACCTCTTCTAAGGGGGGGCCTGAAGCTTTCTTT	CASSLGLEGTSSKGGPEAFF
.	TRBJ1-2	TRBV15	.	TGTGCCACCAGCAGAGTCGGAAACGTTCCAAGCTATGGCTACACCTTC	CATSRVGNVPSYGYTF
.	TRBJ2-1	TRBV28	.	TGTGCCAGCAGTCCCCCGGCAGGAGGCTCCTACAATGAGCAGTTCTTC	CASSPPAGGSYNEQFF
TRBD1	TRBJ2-7	TRBV27	.	TGTGCCAGCAGTTTAGGGACAGGGGGCTTGGGCGAGCAGTACTTC	CASSLGTGGLGEQYF
TRBD1	TRBJ1-5	TRBV9	.	TGTGCCAGCAGCGCCGGTTTCGACAGGGACCAGCATTTT	CASSAGFDRDQHF
TRBD2	TRBJ2-1	TRBV27	once	TGTGCCGCTAGCGGGAGGTCATACAATGAGCAGTTCTTC	CAASGRSYNEQFF
.	TRBJ1-4	TRBV7-9	.	TGTGCCAGCAGCTTAGCGGCAGGTCAACTGTTTTTT	CASSLAAGQLFF
TRBD2	TRBJ2-7	TRBV13	.	TGTGCCAGCAGCTTCGGGACTAGCGGGAACTACGAGCAGTACTTC	CASSFGTSGNYEQYF
.	TRBJ2-1	TRBV7-9	.	TGTGCCAGCAGCTACATTACCTACTTTTTGTTCTTC	CASSYITYFLFF
TRBD1	TRBJ2-1	TRBV29-1	.	TGCAGCGATACAATTCCGGGACAGGGTGATGAGCAGTTCTTC	CSDTIPGQGDEQFF
TRBD1	TRBJ1-1	TRBV9	.	TGTGCCAGCAGCGAATTTGGACAGGGGGCGTTGGACACTGAAGCTTTCTTT	CASSEFGQGALDTEAFF
.	TRBJ2-3	TRBV15	.	TGTGCCACCAGCAGACCGGGTGGAGATACGCAGTATTTT	CATSRPGGDTQYF
TRBD1	TRBJ1-3	TRBV19	.	TGTGCCAGTAGTTCTCGGGACAGACCTGGAAACACCATATATTTT	CASSSRDRPGNTIYF
.	TRBJ2-3	TRBV14	.	TGTGCCAGCAGCCAAGATTCCAGCACAGATACGCAGTATTTT	CASSQDSSTDTQYF